The clone carrying this T cell receptor beta chain has just one count. Its target is not known. V was clipped by 4 bases and J by 2 bases, with 13 bases between them. The CDR3 runs to 15 residues. Per the germline V gene, CDR1 is SGHRS and CDR2 is YFSETQ. This sample stems from a study of shared clonotypes between healthy human individuals. Whole-study findings and limits: Naive subsets generally exceeded memory subsets in estimated richness. It was the non-shared clonotypes that had lower generation probabilities than clonotypes shared by all four donors.

TCRdb keeps only in-frame clones here, not all; method: immunoSEQ multiplex PCR. Of about 2 million clones listed, 90% to 95% are singletons. Sequencing was done on a sample of naive CD4+ T cells sorted from blood. Subset denoted: CD45RA+ positively selected. The rearrangement links TRBV5-1 to TRBJ1-3, with TRBD1 as a possible D gene (6 bases). This TCR derives from a man younger than 35 in good health. The CDR3 reads CASSPQGSTGNTIYF. The CDR3 DNA reads TGCGCCAGCAGCCCACAGGGAAGTACTGGAAACACCATATATTTT.